Listed below are T cell receptor beta chains from one sample, sequenced in a study of T cell changes during pregnancy in multiple sclerosis. The method was immunoSEQ multiplex PCR; TCRdb's version includes in-frame clones alone and lacks a portion of them. The profile shows tens of thousands of clones, about 94% of them singletons. Sequencing was performed on peripheral blood, taken in the third trimester of pregnancy. The receptor source for this set is a female donor with multiple sclerosis, enrolled in a pregnancy study. The CDR3 runs from the conserved cysteine through the conserved F or W. D genes are given only for firm matches. Size is omitted from some rows. Given values are once, few, many or a class for expanded clones.

v_call	j_call	d_call	clone_size	cdr3_aa	cdr3_nt
TRBV9	TRBJ2-1	TRBD2	.	CASSVSSGRNNEQFF	TGTGCCAGCAGCGTTTCGAGCGGGAGAAACAATGAGCAGTTCTTC
TRBV19	TRBJ2-1	.	.	CASSIGLESLNEQFF	TGTGCCAGTAGTATAGGACTAGAATCCCTCAATGAGCAGTTCTTC
TRBV16	TRBJ1-2	TRBD1	.	CASSRQGNPLGYTF	TGTGCCAGCAGCCGACAGGGAAACCCCCTCGGCTACACCTTC
TRBV5-1	TRBJ2-7	.	.	CASSMTGRSEQYF	TGCGCCAGCAGCATGACAGGGAGGAGCGAGCAGTACTTC
TRBV7-2	TRBJ2-2	TRBD1	.	CASSILNRGSGELFF	TGTGCCAGCAGCATACTCAACAGGGGATCCGGGGAGCTGTTTTTT
TRBV28	TRBJ1-2	TRBD1	.	CASSPTDRATYGYTF	TGTGCCAGCAGCCCGACCGACAGGGCTACCTATGGCTACACCTTC
TRBV29-1	TRBJ1-2	.	.	CSVKREDPTNYGYTF	TGCAGCGTTAAACGGGAGGACCCAACTAACTATGGCTACACCTTC
TRBV19	TRBJ2-2	TRBD2	.	CASSRGTSGISGELFF	TGTGCCAGTAGTAGAGGGACTAGCGGGATCTCCGGGGAGCTGTTTTTT
TRBV2	TRBJ2-5	TRBD1	.	CASTSGQSRHETQYF	TGTGCCAGCACTTCGGGACAGTCGCGCCATGAGACCCAGTACTTC
TRBV5-5	TRBJ2-7	.	.	CASSQAGAYEQYF	TGTGCCAGCAGCCAAGCCGGGGCCTACGAGCAGTACTTC
TRBV6-1	TRBJ1-4	.	.	CASSGRGQTNEKLFF	TGTGCCAGCAGTGGGAGGGGTCAAACTAATGAAAAACTGTTTTTT
TRBV30	TRBJ1-2	.	.	CACATGIANYGYTF	TGTGCCTGTGCCACAGGGATAGCTAACTATGGCTACACCTTC
TRBV18	TRBJ2-1	TRBD2	once	CASSPYPLAGPYNEQFF	TGTGCCAGCTCACCGTACCCACTAGCGGGACCCTACAATGAGCAGTTCTTC
TRBV5-1	TRBJ2-2	TRBD2	.	CASSLEPGRIAGELFF	TGCGCCAGCAGCTTGGAGCCCGGGAGGATCGCCGGGGAGCTGTTTTTT
TRBV5-1	TRBJ2-1	.	once	CASSLGAEQFF	TGCGCCAGCAGCTTGGGAGCTGAGCAGTTCTTC
TRBV5-1	TRBJ2-7	.	.	CASTLGAVGTYEQYF	TGCGCCAGCACGCTTGGGGCGGTCGGTACCTACGAGCAGTACTTC
TRBV6-6	TRBJ1-2	TRBD1	.	CASSYTGTARRGYTF	TGTGCCAGCAGTTACACCGGGACAGCCAGACGCGGCTACACCTTC
TRBV7-9	TRBJ2-7	TRBD2	.	CASSLAGGIYEQYF	TGTGCCAGCAGCCTAGCGGGAGGTATCTACGAGCAGTACTTC
TRBV7-9	TRBJ1-5	.	.	CASSSQGSNQPQHF	TGTGCCAGCAGCTCTCAGGGGAGTAATCAGCCCCAGCATTTT
TRBV6-1	TRBJ2-7	.	.	CASSLTSFSEQYF	TGTGCCAGCAGCTTAACCTCCTTTAGCGAGCAGTACTTC
TRBV13	TRBJ2-7	TRBD2	.	CASSDSSLGTSGYEQYF	TGTGCCAGCAGCGACAGTAGCCTCGGGACTAGCGGCTACGAGCAGTACTTC
TRBV4-1	TRBJ1-3	.	.	CASSQRPPGSGNTIYF	TGCGCCAGCAGCCAGCGGCCCCCGGGATCCGGAAACACCATATATTTT
TRBV10-3	TRBJ2-7	TRBD2	.	CAISPSGGSSALEYF	TGTGCCATCAGTCCCTCGGGGGGTAGCTCCGCCCTGGAGTACTTC
TRBV18	TRBJ2-5	.	.	CASSRLDSQETQYF	TGTGCCAGCTCACGTCTGGACAGCCAAGAGACCCAGTACTTC
TRBV25-1	TRBJ2-2	TRBD2	.	CASSTLRGGETGELFF	TGTGCCAGCAGTACTCTGAGGGGAGGGGAGACCGGGGAGCTGTTTTTT
TRBV7-8	TRBJ1-2	TRBD1	.	CASSRRDRAYGYTF	TGTGCCAGCAGCCGCCGGGACAGGGCCTATGGCTACACCTTC
TRBV6-1	TRBJ1-2	.	.	CASSEEGPPNYGYTF	TGTGCCAGCAGTGAAGAGGGGCCTCCTAACTATGGCTACACCTTC
TRBV19	TRBJ2-3	TRBD2	.	CASSPRPGGGGTDTQYF	TGTGCCAGTAGTCCCCGCCCCGGCGGGGGAGGCACAGATACGCAGTATTTT
TRBV6-6	TRBJ2-2	.	.	CASSYLESSGELFF	TGTGCCAGCAGTTACCTGGAGAGCAGCGGGGAGCTGTTTTTT
TRBV5-1	TRBJ2-1	TRBD1	.	CASSLKGAGNEQFF	TGCGCCAGCAGCTTGAAGGGGGCAGGCAATGAGCAGTTCTTC
TRBV7-8	TRBJ2-7	TRBD2	.	CASSLALAGAGSYEQYF	TGTGCCAGCAGCTTAGCCCTAGCGGGAGCGGGCTCCTACGAGCAGTACTTC
TRBV5-1	TRBJ2-2	TRBD1	.	CASSLGATGTGELFF	TGCGCCAGCAGCTTGGGGGCGACAGGGACCGGGGAGCTGTTTTTT
TRBV5-1	TRBJ2-2	TRBD2	.	CASSLVGILAGNTGELFF	TGCGCCAGCAGCTTGGTCGGTATCCTAGCGGGGAACACCGGGGAGCTGTTTTTT
TRBV2	TRBJ2-5	TRBD1	.	CASALGDRLQETQYF	TGTGCCAGCGCCCTCGGGGACAGACTTCAAGAGACCCAGTACTTC
TRBV21-1	TRBJ2-7	.	.	CASTDRAGAGQGRPDEQYF	TGTGCCAGCACCGACCGGGCGGGCGCGGGACAGGGGCGCCCCGACGAGCAGTACTTC
TRBV7-9	TRBJ2-5	.	.	CASSLAGRVGETQYF	TGTGCCAGCAGCTTAGCTGGCAGGGTGGGGGAGACCCAGTACTTC
TRBV30	TRBJ2-5	TRBD2	.	CAWSMTSIRQETQYF	TGTGCCTGGAGTATGACTAGCATCCGCCAAGAGACCCAGTACTTC
TRBV6-4	TRBJ1-1	.	.	CASSDSAGQGNTEAFF	TGTGCCAGCAGTGACAGCGCGGGGCAGGGGAACACTGAAGCTTTCTTT
TRBV2	TRBJ1-5	TRBD1	once	CASSEAGTGVQPQHF	TGTGCCAGCAGTGAAGCCGGGACAGGGGTGCAGCCCCAGCATTTT
TRBV9	TRBJ2-1	TRBD2	.	CASSSGLAVEQFF	TGTGCCAGCAGCTCGGGACTAGCGGTGGAGCAGTTCTTC
TRBV28	TRBJ1-1	.	.	CASSLFRVNTEAFF	TGTGCCAGCAGTTTATTCAGGGTAAACACTGAAGCTTTCTTT
TRBV27	TRBJ2-1	TRBD1	.	CASSFGQGVSSYNEQFF	TGTGCCAGCAGTTTCGGACAGGGGGTCAGCTCCTACAATGAGCAGTTCTTC
TRBV6-1	TRBJ2-7	.	.	CASTPQPSSYEQYF	TGTGCCAGCACGCCTCAACCGAGCTCCTACGAGCAGTACTTC
TRBV19	TRBJ2-5	.	.	CASKPREGETQYF	TGTGCCAGTAAACCACGGGAAGGGGAGACCCAGTACTTC
TRBV25-1	TRBJ2-6	TRBD2	.	CASSQSGSYGANVLTF	TGTGCCAGCAGCCAAAGCGGGAGCTATGGGGCCAACGTCCTGACTTTC